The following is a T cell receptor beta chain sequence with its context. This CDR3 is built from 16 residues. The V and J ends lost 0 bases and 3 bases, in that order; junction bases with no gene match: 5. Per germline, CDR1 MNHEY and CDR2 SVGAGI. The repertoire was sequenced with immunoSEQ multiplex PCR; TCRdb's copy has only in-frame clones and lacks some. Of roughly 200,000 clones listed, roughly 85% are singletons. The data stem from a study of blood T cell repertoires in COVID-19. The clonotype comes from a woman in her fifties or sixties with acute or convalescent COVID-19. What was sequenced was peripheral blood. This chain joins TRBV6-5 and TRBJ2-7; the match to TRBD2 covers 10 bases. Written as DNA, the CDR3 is TGTGCCAGCAGTTACTCCACCTTAGCGGGAGGCTACGAGCAGTACTTC. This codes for CASSYSTLAGGYEQYF.